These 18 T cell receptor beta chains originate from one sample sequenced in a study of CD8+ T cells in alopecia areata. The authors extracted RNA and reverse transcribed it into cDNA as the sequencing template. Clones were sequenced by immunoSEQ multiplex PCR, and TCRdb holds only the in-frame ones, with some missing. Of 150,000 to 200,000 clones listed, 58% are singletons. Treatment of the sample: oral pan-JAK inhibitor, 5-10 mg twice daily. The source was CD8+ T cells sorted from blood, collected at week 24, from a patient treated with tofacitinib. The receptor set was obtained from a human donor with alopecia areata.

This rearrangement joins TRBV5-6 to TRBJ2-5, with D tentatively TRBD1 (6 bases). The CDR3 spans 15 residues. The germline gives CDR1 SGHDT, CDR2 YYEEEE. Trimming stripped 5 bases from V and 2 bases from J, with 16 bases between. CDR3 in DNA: TGTGCCAGCAGTCGACTGGGGGCGGAACAAGAGACCCAGTACTTC. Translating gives CASSRLGAEQETQYF. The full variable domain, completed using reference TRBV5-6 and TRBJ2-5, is DAGVTQSPTHLIKTRGQQVTLRCSPKSGHDTVSWYQQALGQGPQFIFQYYEEEERQRGNFPDRFSGHQFPNYSSELNVNALLLGDSALYLCASSRLGAEQETQYFGPGTRLLVL.

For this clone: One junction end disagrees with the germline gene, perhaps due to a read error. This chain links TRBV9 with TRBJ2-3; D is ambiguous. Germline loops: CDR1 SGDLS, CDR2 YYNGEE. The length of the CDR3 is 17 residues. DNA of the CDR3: TGTGCCAACAGCCCCGGTGCGGCCGGTTCCCACACAGATACGCAGTATTTT. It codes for CANSPGAAGSHTDTQYF.

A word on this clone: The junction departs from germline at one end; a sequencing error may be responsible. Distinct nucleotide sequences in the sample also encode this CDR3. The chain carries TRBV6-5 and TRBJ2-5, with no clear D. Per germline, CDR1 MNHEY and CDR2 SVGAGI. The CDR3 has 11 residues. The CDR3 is CASSYQETQYF. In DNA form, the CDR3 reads TGTGCCAGCAGCTACCAGGAGACCCAGTACTTC.

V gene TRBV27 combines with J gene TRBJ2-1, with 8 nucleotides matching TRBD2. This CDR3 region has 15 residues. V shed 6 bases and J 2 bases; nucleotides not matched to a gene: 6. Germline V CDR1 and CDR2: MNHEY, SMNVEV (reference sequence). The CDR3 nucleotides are TGTGCCAGCAGGCAAGCAGCGGGAGCCTACAATGAGCAGTTCTTC. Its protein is CASRQAAGAYNEQFF.

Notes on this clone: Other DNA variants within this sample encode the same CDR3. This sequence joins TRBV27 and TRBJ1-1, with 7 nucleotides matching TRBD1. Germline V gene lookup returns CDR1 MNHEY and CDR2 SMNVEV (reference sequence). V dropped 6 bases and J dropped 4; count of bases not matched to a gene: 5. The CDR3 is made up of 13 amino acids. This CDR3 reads CASSSGQSTEAFF. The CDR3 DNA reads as TGTGCCAGCAGCTCGGGACAGAGCACTGAAGCTTTCTTT.

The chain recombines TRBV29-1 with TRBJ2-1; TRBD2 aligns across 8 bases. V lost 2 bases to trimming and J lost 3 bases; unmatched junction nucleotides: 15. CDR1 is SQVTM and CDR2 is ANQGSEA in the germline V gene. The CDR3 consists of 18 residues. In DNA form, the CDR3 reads TGCAGCGTTGAATGGACGGACAAAGCGGGGGTTAGCTACAATGAGCAGTTCTTC. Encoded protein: CSVEWTDKAGVSYNEQFF.

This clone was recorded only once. Here the CDR3 reads CASSPREGDRAHGYTF. Written as DNA, the CDR3 is TGTGCCAGCAGCCCGCGGGAGGGAGATCGGGCGCATGGCTACACCTTC. J is TRBJ1-2 and V is TRBV13; unclear D gene. The V end lost 5 bases, the J end lost 6 bases, and 22 bases lay between the germline ends. Germline V gene data show CDR1 as PRHDT and CDR2 as FYEKMQ (reference sequence). The CDR3 has 16 residues.

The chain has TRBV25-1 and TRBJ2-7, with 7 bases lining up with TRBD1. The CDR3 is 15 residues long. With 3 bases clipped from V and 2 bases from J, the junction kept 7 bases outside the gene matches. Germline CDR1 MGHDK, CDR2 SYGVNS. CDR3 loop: CASSEPQQGTYEQYF. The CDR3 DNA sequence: TGTGCCAGCAGTGAGCCACAACAGGGGACCTACGAGCAGTACTTC.

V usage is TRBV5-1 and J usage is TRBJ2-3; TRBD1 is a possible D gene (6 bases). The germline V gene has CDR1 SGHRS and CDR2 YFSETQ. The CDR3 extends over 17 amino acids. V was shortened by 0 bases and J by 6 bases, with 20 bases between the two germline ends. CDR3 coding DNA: TGCGCCAGCAGCTTGGCAGGGGTCCCTAATACGTGGGATACGCAGTATTTT. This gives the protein CASSLAGVPNTWDTQYF.

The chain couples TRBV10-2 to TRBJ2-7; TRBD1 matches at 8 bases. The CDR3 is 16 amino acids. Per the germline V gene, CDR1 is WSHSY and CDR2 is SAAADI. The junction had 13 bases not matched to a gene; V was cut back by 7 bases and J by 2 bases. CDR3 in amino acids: CASMDDRGLTTYEQYF. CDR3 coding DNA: TGCGCCAGCATGGATGACAGGGGATTAACGACCTACGAGCAGTACTTC.

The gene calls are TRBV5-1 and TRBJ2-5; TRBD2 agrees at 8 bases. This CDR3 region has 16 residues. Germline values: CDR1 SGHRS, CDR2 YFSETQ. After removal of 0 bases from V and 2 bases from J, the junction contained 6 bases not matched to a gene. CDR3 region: CASSLVGLGIQETQYF. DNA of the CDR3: TGCGCCAGCAGCTTGGTGGGACTAGGGATACAAGAGACCCAGTACTTC.

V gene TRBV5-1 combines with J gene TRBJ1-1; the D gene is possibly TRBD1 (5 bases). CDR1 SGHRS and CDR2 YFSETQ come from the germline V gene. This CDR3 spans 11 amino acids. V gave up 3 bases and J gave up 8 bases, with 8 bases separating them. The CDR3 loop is CASSWGREAFF. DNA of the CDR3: TGCGCCAGCAGCTGGGGCAGAGAAGCTTTCTTT. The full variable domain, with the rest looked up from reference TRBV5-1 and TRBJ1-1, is KAGVTQTPRYLIKTRGQQVTLSCSPISGHRSVSWYQQTPGQGLQFLFEYFSETQRNKGNFPGRFSGRQFSNSRSEMNVSTLELGDSALYLCASSWGREAFFGQGTRLTVV.

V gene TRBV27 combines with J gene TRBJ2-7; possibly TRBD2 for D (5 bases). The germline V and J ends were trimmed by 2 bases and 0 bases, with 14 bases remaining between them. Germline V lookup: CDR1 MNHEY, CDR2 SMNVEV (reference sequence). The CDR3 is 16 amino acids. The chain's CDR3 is CASSLSGGPPSYEQYF. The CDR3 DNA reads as TGTGCCAGCAGTTTAAGCGGTGGGCCCCCCTCCTACGAGCAGTACTTC.

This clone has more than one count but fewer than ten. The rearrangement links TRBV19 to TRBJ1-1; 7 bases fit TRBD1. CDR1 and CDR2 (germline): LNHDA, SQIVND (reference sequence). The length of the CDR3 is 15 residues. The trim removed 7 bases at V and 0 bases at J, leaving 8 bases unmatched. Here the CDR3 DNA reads TGTGCCAGTAACTGGCAGGGGGAGGTGAACACTGAAGCTTTCTTT. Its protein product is CASNWQGEVNTEAFF.

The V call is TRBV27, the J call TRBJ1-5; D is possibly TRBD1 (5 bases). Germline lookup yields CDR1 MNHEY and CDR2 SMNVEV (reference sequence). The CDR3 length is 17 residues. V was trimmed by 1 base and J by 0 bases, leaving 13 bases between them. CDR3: CASSLFGGTSSNQPQHF. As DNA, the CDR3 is TGTGCCAGCAGTTTATTTGGAGGGACCTCTAGCAATCAGCCCCAGCATTTT.

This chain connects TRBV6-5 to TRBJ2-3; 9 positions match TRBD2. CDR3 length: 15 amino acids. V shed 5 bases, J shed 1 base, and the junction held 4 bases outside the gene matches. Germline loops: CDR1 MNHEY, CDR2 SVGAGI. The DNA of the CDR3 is TGTGCCAGCAGTCTAGCGGGGAAACGCACAGATACGCAGTATTTT. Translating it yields CASSLAGKRTDTQYF.

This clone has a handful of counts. The CDR3: CASSEWSISSYNSPLHF. For the CDR3, the DNA is TGTGCCAGCAGTGAATGGAGCATTTCCTCCTATAATTCACCCCTCCACTTT. The V call is TRBV2, the J call TRBJ1-6; no reliable D call. Deletions cut 2 bases from V and 0 bases from J, with 11 bases between. CDR3 size: 17 residues. Germline V lookup: CDR1 SNHLY, CDR2 FYNNEI.

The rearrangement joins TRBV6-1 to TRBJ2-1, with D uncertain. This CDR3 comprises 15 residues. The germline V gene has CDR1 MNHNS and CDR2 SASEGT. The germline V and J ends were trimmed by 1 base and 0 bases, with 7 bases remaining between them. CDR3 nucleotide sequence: TGTGCCAGCAGTGAAGATGGAAACTCCTACAATGAGCAGTTCTTC. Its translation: CASSEDGNSYNEQFF.